Presented here are 26 T cell receptor beta chains from one specimen sequenced in a study of spatial heterogeneity in lung cancer. TCRdb called the 5' RACE reads again in MiXCR, with one record for every CDR3 protein. The table shows roughly 18,000 distinct CDR3 sequences, with around 5.5% occurring only once. Regarding time point: sample taken at primary tumor resection. Their antigens remain unidentified. Regarding the study as a whole: Within tumors, counts of expanded alpha and beta TCRs tracked tumor mutation counts.

The sequenced sample was lung tumor tissue, obtained at surgery. The receptors come from a female donor with early-stage non-small cell lung cancer.

This clonotype has a count of ten or more. Because the library targeted alpha chains, this beta chain is an off-target read whose size means little. V is TRBV28 and J is TRBJ2-5; TRBD1 matches 7 bases. J lost 4 bases, V lost 4 bases, and 9 bases had no gene match. CDR1 is MDHEN, CDR2 SYDVKM, per germline. This CDR3 is 15 amino acids long. CDR3 nucleotide sequence: TGTGCCAGCAGTTCCTCGGGACAGAGGGCAGAGACCCAGTACTTC. Protein product: CASSSSGQRAETQYF. Using reference TRBV28 and TRBJ2-5 for the parts outside the CDR3, the full variable domain is DVKVTQSSRYLVKRTGEKVFLECVQDMDHENMFWYRQDPGLGLRLIYFSYDVKMKEKGDIPEGYSVSREKKERFSLILESASTNQTSMYLCASSSSGQRAETQYFGPGTRLLVL.

This clonotype was found many times. This beta chain appears as a stray read in a library generated for alpha chains; its size is not informative. J is TRBJ2-5 and V is TRBV4-1, with 8 bases lining up with TRBD2. CDR3 size: 16 residues. The germline V gene has CDR1 MGHRA and CDR2 YSYEKL. V dropped 4 bases and J dropped 2; count of bases not matched to a gene: 9. The CDR3 reads CASSPRAAGAQETQYF. In DNA form, the CDR3 reads TGCGCCAGCAGCCCCCGGGCAGCGGGAGCTCAAGAGACCCAGTACTTC.

This clonotype was seen at least ten times. Since the library was made to target alpha chains, this beta chain is a stray read and its abundance is not meaningful. The chain links TRBV5-1 to TRBJ1-2; possibly TRBD1 for D (6 bases). Germline assignment: CDR1 SGHRS and CDR2 YFSETQ. CDR3 length: 14 amino acids. Trimming took off 0 bases at V and 2 bases at J, with 8 bases between the two ends. The CDR3 region has the DNA TGCGCCAGCAGCTTGGATGACAGGAACTATGGCTACACCTTC. It codes for CASSLDDRNYGYTF.

This clonotype was counted many times. One end of the junction varies from germline; a read error may be responsible. This beta chain lies outside the target of a library built for alpha chains; its clone size means little. The CDR3 loop is CASSSQGSTIYF. CDR3 bases: TGTGCCAGCAGCTCTCAGGGAAGCACCATATATTTT. The rearrangement uses TRBV7-2 and TRBJ1-3, with D maybe TRBD1 (5 bases). The CDR3 runs to 12 residues. Germline CDR1 SGHTA, CDR2 FQGNSA.

This clonotype was recorded many times. Within a library made for alpha chains, this beta chain is off target, and its count is uninformative. The rearrangement uses TRBV28 and TRBJ1-1; D is perhaps TRBD1 (6 bases). This CDR3 has 15 amino acids. V shed 5 bases and J shed 11 bases, with 24 bases lying between them. Germline V CDR1 and CDR2: MDHEN, SYDVKM. The CDR3 is CASSPGGQGGKSAFF. CDR3 DNA sequence: TGTGCCAGCAGTCCCGGGGGGCAGGGTGGTAAGTCGGCTTTCTTT.

This clonotype was found many times. A library prepared for alpha chains yielded this beta chain as an off-target read; its size is of little meaning. V gene TRBV10-1 combines with J gene TRBJ2-7; no reliable D call. V dropped 2 bases and J dropped 1 base, with 9 bases sitting between them. The germline V gene encodes CDR1 WNHNN and CDR2 SYGVQD (reference sequence). The CDR3 has 14 residues. CDR3 DNA sequence: TGCGCCAGCAGTGAGACCGGACCGTCCTACGAGCAGTACTTC. As protein: CASSETGPSYEQYF.

There are many counts of this clonotype. A library made for alpha chains picked up this beta chain off target, so its size means little. The chain carries TRBV4-1 and TRBJ2-7; the D gene is possibly TRBD2 (6 bases). V was trimmed by 3 bases and J by 0 bases, leaving 24 bases between them. The CDR3 has 19 residues. The germline V gene has CDR1 MGHRA and CDR2 YSYEKL. This CDR3 is CASSHPGLRSGGRSYEQYF. The CDR3, as DNA: TGCGCCAGCAGCCATCCGGGACTTCGGAGCGGAGGACGCTCCTACGAGCAGTACTTC.

As for this clonotype: The library was built for alpha chains, so this beta chain is an off-target read and its size means little. The J gene is TRBJ2-3, the V gene TRBV27; unclear D gene. Trimming shortened V by 9 bases and J by 4 bases, and 14 bases separated the two germline ends. This CDR3 is 13 amino acids long. The germline V gene encodes CDR1 MNHEY and CDR2 SMNVEV (reference sequence). CDR3: CASATFRADTQYF. In DNA form, the CDR3 reads TGTGCCAGTGCTACCTTTCGGGCAGATACGCAGTATTTT.

By share, this clonotype counts as medium-sized (0.01 to 0.1%). As an off-target read in a library built for alpha chains, this beta chain has a frequency of little significance. The chain has TRBV20-1 and TRBJ2-2, with D possibly matching TRBD1 (5 bases). The V end lost 5 bases, the J end lost 4 bases, and 14 bases lay between the germline ends. The length of the CDR3 is 14 residues. Germline V gene sequence: CDR1 DFQATT, CDR2 SNEGSKA (reference sequence). CDR3: CSAGRAGLTGELFF. In DNA form, the CDR3 reads TGCAGTGCTGGCCGGGCAGGGCTCACCGGGGAGCTGTTTTTT.

This clonotype has at least ten counts. The library was designed around alpha chains, so this beta chain is a stray read whose abundance carries little weight. This rearrangement joins TRBV5-1 to TRBJ2-7; perhaps TRBD1 as D (6 bases). Germline loops: CDR1 SGHRS, CDR2 YFSETQ. The length of the CDR3 is 11 residues. Between the trimmed V and J ends, which lost 6 bases and 6 bases, there was a span of 10 bases. CDR3 loop: CASTDRSEQYF. CDR3 bases: TGCGCCAGCACCGACAGGTCCGAGCAGTACTTC.

This clonotype has only a few counts. As an off-target read in a library built for alpha chains, this beta chain has a frequency of little significance. The gene calls are TRBV3-1 and TRBJ1-2, with D hard to call. CDR1 and CDR2 (germline): LGHDT, YNNKEL (reference sequence). Between the trimmed V and J ends, which lost 4 bases and 4 bases, there was a span of 13 bases. The CDR3 consists of 14 residues. This CDR3 is CASSLDVPIYGYTF. CDR3 coding DNA: TGTGCCAGCAGCCTGGACGTTCCTATCTATGGCTACACCTTC.

The sample holds many counts of this clonotype. Being off target in a library aimed at alpha chains, this beta chain has a size of little meaning. V gene TRBV2 combines with J gene TRBJ1-5; maybe TRBD1 (6 bases). CDR3 length: 13 amino acids. Looked up from germline, CDR1 is SNHLY and CDR2 is FYNNEI. The germline V and J ends were trimmed by 6 bases and 3 bases, with 9 bases remaining between them. The CDR3 nucleotides read TGTGCCAGCAGAGGACAGTCCAATCAGCCCCAGCATTTT. This translates into CASRGQSNQPQHF.

This clonotype was picked up many times. Being off target in a library aimed at alpha chains, this beta chain has a size of little meaning. This chain connects TRBV5-4 to TRBJ2-2, with a weak D call TRBD2 (5 bases). CDR3 length equals 17 residues. CDR1 SGHNT and CDR2 YYREEE come from the germline V gene (reference sequence). V gave up 0 bases and J gave up 4 bases, with 16 bases separating them. CDR3 region: CASSLGSGFLSTGELFF. Here the CDR3 DNA reads TGTGCCAGCAGCTTGGGGTCGGGGTTTTTGTCCACCGGGGAGCTGTTTTTT.

Details on this clonotype: For a library built for alpha chains, this beta chain is a stray read; little rests on its size. The rearrangement joins TRBV11-2 to TRBJ2-3, with D unresolved. This CDR3 contains 15 residues. Germline CDR1 SGHAT, CDR2 FQNNGV. The ends were cut back, 0 bases at V and 8 bases at J, with 15 bases in the middle. CDR3 sequence reads: CASSLDVGTGRTQYF. DNA of the CDR3: TGTGCCAGCAGCTTAGATGTTGGAACCGGGCGTACGCAGTATTTT.

This clonotype came up many times. This beta chain was picked up by a library intended for alpha chains and is off target, so its count carries little meaning. This chain joins TRBV11-2 and TRBJ1-2; D is undetermined. Trimming took off 7 bases at V and 8 bases at J, with 20 bases between the two ends. The CDR3 spans 14 residues. Germline lookup yields CDR1 SGHAT and CDR2 FQNNGV. The CDR3 region has the DNA TGTGCCAGCACCCCCCTCGCGGGAGGTATCGGCTACACCTTC. It yields the protein CASTPLAGGIGYTF.

This clonotype has ten or more counts. This beta chain turned up in a library designed for alpha chains; as an off-target read, its abundance says little. The chain couples TRBV10-3 to TRBJ2-1; 7 bases map to TRBD2. CDR1 and CDR2 from the germline V gene are ENHRY and SYGVKD. Unmatched junction bases numbered 10, after V lost 5 bases and J lost 9 bases. The CDR3 consists of 14 residues. The CDR3 bases are TGTGCCATCAGTCTTGGACTAGTAGGAGGTGAGCAGTTCTTC. As protein: CAISLGLVGGEQFF.

This clonotype was counted many times. This beta chain is a stray read from a library made for alpha chains; its abundance is not meaningful. V gene TRBV5-6 combines with J gene TRBJ2-1; 9 positions match TRBD1. The V gene's germline CDR1 is SGHDT and CDR2 YYEEEE. The ends lost 0 bases at V and 4 bases at J; junction bases unmatched: 8. The CDR3 spans 17 residues. The DNA of the CDR3 is TGTGCCAGCAGCTTGGGAAGGGGGACAGGGAGATACAATGAGCAGTTCTTC. Its protein is CASSLGRGTGRYNEQFF.

This clonotype has at least ten counts. The library was designed around alpha chains, so this beta chain is a stray read whose abundance carries little weight. This chain connects TRBV7-6 to TRBJ1-5, with 9 bases lining up with TRBD1. Per the germline V gene, CDR1 is SGHVS and CDR2 is FNYEAQ. The ends lost 1 base at V and 6 bases at J; junction bases unmatched: 7. This CDR3 is built from 16 residues. In nucleotides, the CDR3 is TGTGCCAGCAGCTTAGAGGGACAGGGTTTCGGTCAGCCCCAGCATTTT. It translates to CASSLEGQGFGQPQHF.

This clonotype was observed many times. This beta chain is a stray sequence in a library constructed for alpha chains; its clone size is not meaningful. This chain joins TRBV27 and TRBJ1-2; D possibly corresponds to TRBD1 (5 bases). V lost 2 bases and J lost 8, with 18 bases in between. The CDR3 loop spans 15 amino acids. The germline CDR1 and CDR2 sequences are MNHEY and SMNVEV (reference sequence). CDR3 amino acids: CASSLDIGEFSGYTF. The DNA of the CDR3 is TGTGCCAGCAGTTTAGATATAGGGGAATTTTCCGGCTACACCTTC.

This clonotype was seen ten or more times. The library was built for alpha chains, so this beta chain is an off-target read and its size means little. This chain connects TRBV4-1 to TRBJ2-7; maybe TRBD1 (5 bases). The CDR3 runs to 16 residues. CDR1 is MGHRA, CDR2 YSYEKL, per germline. Trimming removed 3 bases from V and 2 bases from J, with 17 bases in between. CDR3 loop: CASSQQKSQGAYEQYF. CDR3 coding DNA: TGCGCCAGCAGCCAGCAAAAGTCCCAGGGCGCCTACGAGCAGTACTTC.

This clonotype was counted only a few times. The library was built for alpha chains, so this beta chain is an off-target read and its size means little. The chain couples TRBV5-1 to TRBJ2-7, with TRBD2 matching over 7 bases. V shed 0 bases, J shed 4 bases, and the junction held 7 bases outside the gene matches. This CDR3 contains 15 residues. Germline V gene lookup returns CDR1 SGHRS and CDR2 YFSETQ. Written as DNA, the CDR3 is TGCGCCAGCAGCTTGGACCCTAGCGGAATGTACGAGCAGTACTTC. Its translation: CASSLDPSGMYEQYF. The full variable domain, its missing parts supplied by reference TRBV5-1 and TRBJ2-7, is KAGVTQTPRYLIKTRGQQVTLSCSPISGHRSVSWYQQTPGQGLQFLFEYFSETQRNKGNFPGRFSGRQFSNSRSEMNVSTLELGDSALYLCASSLDPSGMYEQYFGPGTRLTVT.

This clonotype was detected many times. Since the library was made to target alpha chains, this beta chain is a stray read and its abundance is not meaningful. The rearrangement uses TRBV11-1 and TRBJ2-7; no definite D call. Germline loops: CDR1 SGHAT, CDR2 FQDESV (reference sequence). This CDR3 has 11 residues. The V and J ends lost 5 bases and 3 bases respectively, with 5 bases between them. The CDR3 DNA sequence: TGTGCCAGCAGCACCATCTACGAGCAGTACTTC. It codes for CASSTIYEQYF.

This clonotype was observed many times. This beta chain was picked up by a library intended for alpha chains and is off target, so its count carries little meaning. CDR3 nucleotides: TGTGCCAGCAGCGGTAGACTAGCGGGCCTGGATACGCAGTATTTT. Translating it yields CASSGRLAGLDTQYF. This chain connects TRBV5-6 to TRBJ2-3; 10 bases match TRBD2. The J segment lost 6 bases and the V segment lost 4 bases, leaving 8 bases of the junction unmatched. The CDR3 sequence is 15 residues long. Germline CDR1 reads SGHDT; CDR2 reads YYEEEE.

This clonotype occurred many times. This beta chain is off target for a library built for alpha chains, so its abundance means little. The chain links TRBV29-1 to TRBJ1-1; maybe TRBD1 (6 bases). Trimming shortened V by 7 bases and J by 5 bases, and 14 bases separated the two germline ends. Germline loops: CDR1 SQVTM, CDR2 ANQGSEA. The CDR3 sequence is 12 residues long. Here the CDR3 reads CSATTGNTEAFF. The CDR3 DNA is TGCAGCGCCACCACAGGGAATACTGAAGCTTTCTTT.

Remarks on this clonotype: This beta chain is a stray read from a library made for alpha chains; its abundance is not meaningful. The chain has TRBV7-9 and TRBJ1-5, with TRBD1 as a possible D gene (6 bases). The CDR3 runs to 13 residues. The germline gives CDR1 SEHNR, CDR2 FQNEAQ (reference sequence). The germline V and J ends were trimmed by 4 bases and 2 bases, with 6 bases remaining between them. The DNA of the CDR3 is TGTGCCAGCAGCTGGACAGGCAATCAGCCCCAGCATTTT. Translating it yields CASSWTGNQPQHF.

At least ten counts were recorded for this clonotype. The library was prepared for alpha chains; this beta chain is a stray read, so its frequency means little. The chain joins TRBV27 to TRBJ2-7; 8 nucleotides match TRBD2. CDR3 length: 17 amino acids. Looked up from germline, CDR1 is MNHEY and CDR2 is SMNVEV (reference sequence). The V and J ends lost 1 base and 3 bases, in that order; junction bases with no gene match: 11. This chain's CDR3 is CASSLWGPSGFSYEQYF. The CDR3, as DNA: TGTGCCAGCAGTTTATGGGGACCTAGCGGGTTTAGCTACGAGCAGTACTTC.